The T cell receptor beta chain described here comes from a study of neoadjuvant anti-PD-1 for oral cavity cancer. Assay: immunoSEQ multiplex PCR; the TCRdb copy retains only in-frame clones and omits some. The data hold 15,000 or so clones, with less than 80% observed a single time. Between the trimmed V and J ends, which lost 9 bases and 3 bases, there was a span of 15 bases. The CDR3 totals 13 residues. Germline CDR1 SNHLY, CDR2 FYNNEI. The chain has TRBV2 and TRBJ2-7; D might be TRBD1 (6 bases). This clonotype was obtained from a person between 40 and 80 years old with oral cavity squamous cell carcinoma. The material was PBMCs, obtained before nivolumab (anti-PD-1) treatment. The CDR3 DNA is TGTGCCAGTACCGAGGACAGCAACTACGAGCAGTACTTC. Residues: CASTEDSNYEQYF.